This entry features one TCR beta chain sequence. Produced via immunoSEQ multiplex PCR; TCRdb's table is partial and in-frame only. The table lists 60,000 to 70,000 clones, more than 85% of them singletons. The data derive from a study of T cell changes during pregnancy in multiple sclerosis. Germline CDR1 is SNHLY and CDR2 is FYNNEI. The CDR3 extends over 14 amino acids. V lost 7 bases, J lost 1 base, and 11 bases lay in between. The sequence was obtained from a female donor with multiple sclerosis, enrolled in a pregnancy study. This sequence joins TRBV2 and TRBJ1-5; perhaps TRBD1 as D (6 bases). Material: peripheral blood, obtained in the second trimester of pregnancy. The CDR3 DNA reads TGTGCCAGCAAGGGGGTGACAAGCAATCAGCCCCAGCATTTT. It specifies CASKGVTSNQPQHF.